Here is one T cell receptor (beta chain) with its context. The sample holds a few counts of this clone. This clone's antigen is unknown. No much larger clone exists at a distance of one base, and base qualities are not known. Whole blood was collected in K2EDTA tubes by collaborating institutions according to the institutions' own protocols. For TCRbeta analysis, collaborator samples were shipped as frozen whole blood, as isolated PBMCs, or as DNA extracted from either sample type. The data derive from a study of blood T cell repertoires in COVID-19 (dated by TCRdb to the early 2020s). For the wider study: The collaborator samples originated in the United States, Italy and Spain and spanned the acute and convalescent phases of COVID-19. Where available, HLA class I and class II types were taken from metadata supplied by the sample provider and were not determined by assay-based typing. The samples were drawn from the first 160 participants of the ongoing ImmuneRACE study and from under 1,500 subjects provided by 6 global collaborators. Subjects who had been exposed to COVID-19, were actively infected with it, or had recovered from it provided the deeply sampled blood TCRbeta repertoires that made up the dataset. The material from the prospective study consisted of cDNA or gDNA derived from T cells, B-cell-depleted T cells, or PBMCs. The repertoires were released in a freely available public database intended as a resource for research on the immune response to SARS-CoV-2. Nearly every sample came with metadata listing a de-identified subject ID, COVID-19 status, age in years and sex. Points the paper makes about the study in general: How much clinical and demographic metadata was included differed by source and by participant, and the metadata was provided uncurated.

TCRbeta CDR3 regions were amplified from genomic DNA by means of the immunoSEQ Assay, a bias-controlled multiplex PCR. As for how the authors treated the data: The number of nucleated cells in each sample was estimated from the amplification of reference gene primers within the assay. To quantify the absolute abundance of each unique TCRbeta CDR3 rearrangement, sequence reads were collapsed and filtered. Productive Simpson clonality was computed per sample as the square root of Simpson's diversity index over productive rearrangements. Not all clones reach the TCRdb copy of this immuneACCESS table, which keeps in-frame sequences only. Checked studies attribute under half of the gap to unresolved V genes and leave the rest unexplained. D and trimming were read from the DNA, whereas the V and J calls and clone size are those reported in that table. The sample table records 220,000 or so clones; approximately 80% of these occur just once. Together, the top ten hold roughly 21% of the sample.

This TCR was recovered from a man aged 30 to 39 with active or convalescent COVID-19. Material: peripheral blood.

This receptor has the CDR3 CASSPVADTDTQYF. The sequenced DNA: TGTGCCAGCTCACCAGTGGCAGACACAGATACGCAGTATTTT. This sequence uses TRBV18 and TRBJ2-3, with the D gene uncertain. Taken from the germline V gene, the CDR1 and CDR2 loops are KGHSH and LQKENI. Trimming removed 2 bases from V and 2 bases from J, leaving 8 bases between the germline ends. The CDR3 contains 14 residues, cysteine and phenylalanine counted. CDR3 DNA is the only sequence kept; it has 42 bases, read in frame from the first base.